This entry lists 18 T cell receptor beta chains sequenced from one sample in a study of high-grade serous ovarian cancer treatment subgroups. Only in-frame clones appear in the TCRdb table, and some are missing; sequencing was by immunoSEQ multiplex PCR. This sample yields 10,000 to 13,000 clones, of which around 83% are seen a single time; more than 6.5% belongs to the top ten. Tumor samples were taken before definitive surgery or chemotherapy. Sequenced sample: tumor tissue. These TCRs come from a human donor with high-grade serous ovarian cancer.

The rearrangement uses TRBV11-3 and TRBJ1-2; 10 bases fit TRBD1. The CDR3 extends over 16 amino acids. Germline V gene sequence: CDR1 SGHNT, CDR2 YENEEA. J lost 4 bases, V lost 5 bases, and 10 bases had no gene match. CDR3 sequence (DNA): TGTGCCAGCAGCGGACGTCGGGACAGGGGATCCTATGGCTACACCTTC. Translation gives CASSGRRDRGSYGYTF.

The chain joins TRBV20-1 to TRBJ2-5; unclear D gene. Trimming took off 5 bases at V and 1 base at J, with 2 bases between the two ends. The germline gives CDR1 DFQATT, CDR2 SNEGSKA (reference sequence). CDR3 length equals 10 residues. This chain's CDR3 is CSASQETQYF. For the CDR3, the DNA is TGCAGTGCTTCCCAAGAGACCCAGTACTTC.

A few counts support this clone. This chain uses TRBV5-5 with TRBJ1-5; 8 bases are shared with TRBD1. V lost 2 bases to trimming and J lost 7 bases; unmatched junction nucleotides: 5. Looked up from germline, CDR1 is SGHKS and CDR2 is YYEKEE (reference sequence). This CDR3 contains 14 residues. Written as DNA, the CDR3 is TGTGCCAGCAGCTTACAGGGGGTCGAGCAGCCCCAGCATTTT. It is translated as CASSLQGVEQPQHF.

The V and J genes are TRBV9 and TRBJ1-1, with 7 positions matching TRBD1. V was clipped by 7 bases and J by 4 bases; unmatched bases: 13. Germline V gene sequence: CDR1 SGDLS, CDR2 YYNGEE. The CDR3 runs 15 residues. The CDR3 spells CASSPLTGRSTEAFF. In DNA, the CDR3 is TGTGCCAGCTCCCCCCTGACAGGGCGTAGCACTGAAGCTTTCTTT.

The chain recombines TRBV7-2 with TRBJ1-5; D might be TRBD1 (6 bases). There are 16 residues in the CDR3. Germline V lookup: CDR1 SGHTA, CDR2 FQGNSA. V was clipped by 1 base and J by 3 bases, with 13 bases between them. Here the CDR3 reads CASSLDRRGFNQPQHF. The CDR3, as DNA: TGTGCCAGCAGCTTAGACAGGAGGGGGTTCAATCAGCCCCAGCATTTT.

The genes are TRBV19 and TRBJ1-2; 7 bases fit TRBD1. The CDR3 spans 13 residues. Germline V lookup: CDR1 LNHDA, CDR2 SQIVND (reference sequence). The J segment lost 4 bases and the V segment lost 7 bases, leaving 6 bases of the junction unmatched. In nucleotides, the CDR3 is TGTGCCAGTAAGGACAGGACGCTCTATGGCTACACCTTC. This encodes CASKDRTLYGYTF.

The chain employs TRBV4-1 and TRBJ1-2, with D perhaps TRBD1 (5 bases). Germline V gives CDR1 MGHRA, CDR2 YSYEKL. CDR3 length: 15 residues. Trimming took 1 base from V and 8 from J, leaving 17 bases between them. Here the CDR3 DNA reads TGCGCCAGCAGCCAAGTAGGGCAGGGAAAAGGAGGCTACACCTTC. This gives the protein CASSQVGQGKGGYTF.

The chain couples TRBV7-8 to TRBJ1-5, with D tentatively TRBD1 (6 bases). From germline, CDR1 is SGHVS and CDR2 FQNEAQ. CDR3 length equals 13 residues. V was shortened by 1 base and J by 7 bases, with 8 bases between the two germline ends. The CDR3 spells CASSLVGGQPQHF. As DNA, the CDR3 is TGTGCCAGCAGCTTAGTAGGGGGACAGCCCCAGCATTTT.

This clone was counted once. V gene TRBV19 combines with J gene TRBJ2-1, with TRBD2 matching over 7 bases. V shed 6 bases, J shed 7 bases, and the junction held 6 bases outside the gene matches. This CDR3 is built from 13 residues. Germline values: CDR1 LNHDA, CDR2 SQIVND (reference sequence). CDR3 DNA sequence: TGTGCCAGTAGGGCGGGAGTGGTAAATGAGCAGTTCTTC. Translation: CASRAGVVNEQFF.

The chain combines TRBV13 with TRBJ2-7, with 8 bases aligning to TRBD1. The length of the CDR3 is 16 residues. CDR1 and CDR2 (germline): PRHDT, FYEKMQ (reference sequence). V trimming: 4 bases; J trimming: 2 bases; junction bases outside the gene matches: 10. In DNA form, the CDR3 reads TGTGCCAGCAGCTCCGGTGGTACAGGGGGTACCTACGAGCAGTACTTC. Translating gives CASSSGGTGGTYEQYF.

The chain has TRBV19 and TRBJ2-3, with TRBD1 matching over 8 bases. The length of the CDR3 is 18 residues. The germline V gene encodes CDR1 LNHDA and CDR2 SQIVND (reference sequence). V trimming: 4 bases; J trimming: 2 bases; junction bases outside the gene matches: 14. In nucleotides, the CDR3 is TGTGCCAGTAGTAAGGTGACGTTCGGGACAGGAAACACAGATACGCAGTATTTT. Amino acid sequence: CASSKVTFGTGNTDTQYF.

The rearrangement links TRBV6-5 to TRBJ2-1, with 11 bases aligning to TRBD2. CDR1 is MNHEY and CDR2 is SVGAGI in the germline V gene. This CDR3 has 15 residues. V trimming: 6 bases; J trimming: 4 bases; junction bases outside the gene matches: 5. The CDR3 protein is CASRQTSGDYNEQFF. The CDR3 DNA reads as TGTGCCAGCAGGCAGACTAGCGGGGATTACAATGAGCAGTTCTTC.

This rearrangement joins TRBV28 to TRBJ1-2, with 8 positions matching TRBD1. CDR1 and CDR2 from the germline V gene are MDHEN and SYDVKM. CDR3 length equals 13 residues. Losses at the gene ends were 6 bases for V and 6 bases for J; bases not matched to a gene: 6. The CDR3 loop is CASRRRDRHGYTF. CDR3 DNA: TGTGCCAGCAGACGCCGGGACAGGCATGGCTACACCTTC.

This chain uses TRBV13 with TRBJ2-7; 14 nucleotides match TRBD2. The CDR3 consists of 16 residues. Germline loops: CDR1 PRHDT, CDR2 FYEKMQ (reference sequence). Trimming cost V 5 bases and J 5 bases; bases outside gene matches: 8. CDR3 nucleotide sequence: TGTGCCAGCAGCCCCTCGTCGGGACTAGCGGGAGACGAGCAGTACTTC. It translates to CASSPSSGLAGDEQYF.

J is TRBJ2-5 and V is TRBV14; D is perhaps TRBD1 (6 bases). The J call is doubtful: the DNA matches TRBJ2-7 better. The germline CDR1 and CDR2 sequences are SGHDN and FVKESK. The CDR3 runs to 15 residues. The chain's CDR3 is CASSQTAGVSYEQYF. The CDR3 DNA follows: TGTGCCAGCAGCCAGACGGCAGGGGTGTCCTACGAGCAGTACTTC.

The chain joins TRBV19 to TRBJ2-3, with a tentative D call TRBD2 (5 bases). V was cut by 7 bases and J by 0 bases, with 17 bases left in between. Germline CDR1 is LNHDA and CDR2 is SQIVND (reference sequence). The CDR3 totals 16 residues. The CDR3 coding sequence is TGTGCCAGTACCAGGACTGGCGTAGTTAGCACAGATACGCAGTATTTT. Translating gives CASTRTGVVSTDTQYF.

The gene calls are TRBV4-1 and TRBJ2-7; no clear D. Germline CDR1 MGHRA, CDR2 YSYEKL. The CDR3 spans 17 residues. V lost 3 bases, J lost 5 bases, and 23 bases lay in between. In DNA, the CDR3 is TGCGCCAGCAGCCATCCCTCATCGATCCCTAATGCCGACGAGCAGTACTTC. This sequence encodes CASSHPSSIPNADEQYF.

The genes are TRBV28 and TRBJ1-1; 10 bases fit TRBD1. The length of the CDR3 is 17 residues. The J segment lost 1 base and the V segment lost 7 bases, leaving 12 bases of the junction unmatched. Looked up from germline, CDR1 is MDHEN and CDR2 is SYDVKM. The CDR3: CASIPFGTGVANTEAFF. The CDR3 DNA sequence: TGTGCCAGCATCCCCTTCGGGACAGGGGTGGCGAACACTGAAGCTTTCTTT.